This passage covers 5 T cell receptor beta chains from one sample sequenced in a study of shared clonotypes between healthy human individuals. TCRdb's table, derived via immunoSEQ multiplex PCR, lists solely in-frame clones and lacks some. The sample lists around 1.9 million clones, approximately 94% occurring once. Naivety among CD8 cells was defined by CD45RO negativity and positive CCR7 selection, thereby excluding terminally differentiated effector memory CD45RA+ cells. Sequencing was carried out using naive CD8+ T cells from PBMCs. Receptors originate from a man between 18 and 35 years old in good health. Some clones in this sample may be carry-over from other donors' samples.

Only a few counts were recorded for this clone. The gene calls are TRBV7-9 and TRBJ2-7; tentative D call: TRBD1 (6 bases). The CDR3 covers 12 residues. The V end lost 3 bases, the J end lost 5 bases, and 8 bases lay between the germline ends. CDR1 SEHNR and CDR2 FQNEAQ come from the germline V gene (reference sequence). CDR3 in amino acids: CASSFRTDEQYF. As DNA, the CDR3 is TGTGCCAGCAGCTTTAGGACAGACGAGCAGTACTTC.

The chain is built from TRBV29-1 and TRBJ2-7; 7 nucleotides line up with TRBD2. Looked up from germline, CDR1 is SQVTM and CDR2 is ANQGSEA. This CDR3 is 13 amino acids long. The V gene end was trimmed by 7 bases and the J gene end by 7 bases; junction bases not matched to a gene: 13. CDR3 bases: TGCAGCGCACGCCGGGGGGAGGCTGGTGAGCAGTACTTC. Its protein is CSARRGEAGEQYF.

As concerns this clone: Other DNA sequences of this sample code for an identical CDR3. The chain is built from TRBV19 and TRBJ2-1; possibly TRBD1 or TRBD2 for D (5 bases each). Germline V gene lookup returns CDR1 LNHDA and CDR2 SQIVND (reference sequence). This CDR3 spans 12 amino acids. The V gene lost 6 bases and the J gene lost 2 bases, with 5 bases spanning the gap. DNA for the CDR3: TGTGCCAGTAGGGGACCCTACAATGAGCAGTTCTTC. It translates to CASRGPYNEQFF. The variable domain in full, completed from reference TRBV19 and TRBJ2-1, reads DGGITQSPKYLFRKEGQNVTLSCEQNLNHDAMYWYRQDPGQGLRLIYYSQIVNDFQKGDIAEGYSVSREKKESFPLTVTSAQKNPTAFYLCASRGPYNEQFFGPGTRLTVL.

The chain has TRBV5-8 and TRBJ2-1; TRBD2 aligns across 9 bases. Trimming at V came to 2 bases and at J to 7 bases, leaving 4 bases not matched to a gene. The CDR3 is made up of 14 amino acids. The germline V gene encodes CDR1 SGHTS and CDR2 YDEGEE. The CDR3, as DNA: TGTGCCAGCAGCTTCCAGCGGGAGGTAAATGAGCAGTTCTTC. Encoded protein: CASSFQREVNEQFF.

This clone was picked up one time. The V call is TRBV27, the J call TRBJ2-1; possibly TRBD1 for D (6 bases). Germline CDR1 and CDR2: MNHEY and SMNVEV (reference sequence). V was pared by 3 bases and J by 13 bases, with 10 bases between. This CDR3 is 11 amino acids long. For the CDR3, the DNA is TGTGCCAGCAGTTTGGGGGCTAGCCAGTTCTTC. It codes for CASSLGASQFF.